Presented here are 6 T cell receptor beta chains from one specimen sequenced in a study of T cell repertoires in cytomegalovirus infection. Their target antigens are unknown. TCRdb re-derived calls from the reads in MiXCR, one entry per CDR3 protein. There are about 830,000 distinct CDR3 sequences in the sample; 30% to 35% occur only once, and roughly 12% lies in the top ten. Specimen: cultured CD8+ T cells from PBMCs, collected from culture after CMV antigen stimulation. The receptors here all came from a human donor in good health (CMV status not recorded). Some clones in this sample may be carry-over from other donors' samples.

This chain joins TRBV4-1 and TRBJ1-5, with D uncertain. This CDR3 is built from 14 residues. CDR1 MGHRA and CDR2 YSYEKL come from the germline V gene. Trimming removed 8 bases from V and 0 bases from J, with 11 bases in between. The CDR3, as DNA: TGCGCCAGCGGGCCCCCCTATAGCAATCAGCCCCAGCATTTT. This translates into CASGPPYSNQPQHF.

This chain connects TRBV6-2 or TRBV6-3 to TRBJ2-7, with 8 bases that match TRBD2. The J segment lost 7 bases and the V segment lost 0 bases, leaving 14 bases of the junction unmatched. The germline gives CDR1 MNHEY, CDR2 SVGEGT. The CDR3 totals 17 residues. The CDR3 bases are TGTGCCAGCAGTTACTCGGTTCTCCGGGAGGGTTTGGGGGAGCAGTACGTC. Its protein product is CASSYSVLREGLGEQYV.

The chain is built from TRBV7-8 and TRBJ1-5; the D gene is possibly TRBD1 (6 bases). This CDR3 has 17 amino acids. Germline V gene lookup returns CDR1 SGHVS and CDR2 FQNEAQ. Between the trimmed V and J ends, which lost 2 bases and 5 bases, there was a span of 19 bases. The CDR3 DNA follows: TGTGCCAGCAGCTTAACGGGGGGGGACAAAGGGGATCAGCCCCAGCATTTT. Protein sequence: CASSLTGGDKGDQPQHF. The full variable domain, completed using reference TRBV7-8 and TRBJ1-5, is GAGVSQSPRYKVAKRGQDVALRCDPISGHVSLFWYQQALGQGPEFLTYFQNEAQLDKSGLPSDRFFAERPEGSVSTLKIQRTQQEDSAVYLCASSLTGGDKGDQPQHFGDGTRLSIL.

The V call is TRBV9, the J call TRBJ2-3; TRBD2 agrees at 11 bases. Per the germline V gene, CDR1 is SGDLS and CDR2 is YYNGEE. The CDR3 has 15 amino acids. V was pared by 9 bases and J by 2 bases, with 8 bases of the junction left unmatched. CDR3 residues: CATSLSGGATDTQYF. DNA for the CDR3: TGTGCCACCTCCCTTAGCGGGGGGGCCACAGATACGCAGTATTTT.

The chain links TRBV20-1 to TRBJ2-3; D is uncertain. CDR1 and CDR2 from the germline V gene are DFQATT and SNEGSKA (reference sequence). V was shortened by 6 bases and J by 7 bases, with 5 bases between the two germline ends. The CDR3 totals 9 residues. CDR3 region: CSASYTQYF. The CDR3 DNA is TGCAGTGCCTCGTATACGCAGTATTTT.

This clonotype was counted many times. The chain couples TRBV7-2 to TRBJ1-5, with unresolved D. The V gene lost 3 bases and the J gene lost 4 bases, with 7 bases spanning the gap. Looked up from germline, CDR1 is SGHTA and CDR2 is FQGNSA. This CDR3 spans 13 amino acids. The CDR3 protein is CASSLNKNQPQHF. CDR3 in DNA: TGTGCCAGCAGCTTGAACAAGAATCAGCCCCAGCATTTT.